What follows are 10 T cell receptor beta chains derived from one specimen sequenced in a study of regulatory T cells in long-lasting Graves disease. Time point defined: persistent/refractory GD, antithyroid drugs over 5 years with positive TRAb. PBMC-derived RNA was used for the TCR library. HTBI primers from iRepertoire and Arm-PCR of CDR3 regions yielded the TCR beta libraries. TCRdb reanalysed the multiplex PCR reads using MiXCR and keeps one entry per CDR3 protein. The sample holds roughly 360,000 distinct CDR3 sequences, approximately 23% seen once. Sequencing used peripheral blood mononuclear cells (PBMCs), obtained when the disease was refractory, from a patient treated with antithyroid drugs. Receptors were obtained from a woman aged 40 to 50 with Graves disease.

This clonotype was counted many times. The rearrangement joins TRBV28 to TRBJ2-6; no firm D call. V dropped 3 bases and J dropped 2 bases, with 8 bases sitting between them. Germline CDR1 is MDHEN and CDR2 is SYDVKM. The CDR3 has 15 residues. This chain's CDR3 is CASSLWVAGANVLTF. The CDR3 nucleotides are TGTGCCAGCAGTTTGTGGGTGGCTGGGGCCAACGTCCTGACTTTC.

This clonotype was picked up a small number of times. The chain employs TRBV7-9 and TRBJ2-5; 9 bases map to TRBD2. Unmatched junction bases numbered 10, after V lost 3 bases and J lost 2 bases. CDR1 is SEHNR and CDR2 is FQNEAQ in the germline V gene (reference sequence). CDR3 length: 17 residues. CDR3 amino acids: CASSFRPGLARQETQYF. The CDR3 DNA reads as TGTGCCAGCAGCTTCAGGCCCGGACTAGCGCGTCAAGAGACCCAGTACTTC.

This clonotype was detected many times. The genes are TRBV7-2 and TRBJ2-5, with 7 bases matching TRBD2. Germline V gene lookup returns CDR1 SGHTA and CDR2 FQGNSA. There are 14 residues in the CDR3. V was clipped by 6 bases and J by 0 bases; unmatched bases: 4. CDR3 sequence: CASRGGQDQETQYF. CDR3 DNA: TGTGCCAGCAGGGGAGGGCAGGACCAAGAGACCCAGTACTTC.

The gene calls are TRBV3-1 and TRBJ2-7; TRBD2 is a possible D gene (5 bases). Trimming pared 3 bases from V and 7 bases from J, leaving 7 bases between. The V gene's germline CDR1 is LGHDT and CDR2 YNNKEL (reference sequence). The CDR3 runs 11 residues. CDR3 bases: TGTGCCAGCAGCCACACGGGGGAGCAGTACTTC. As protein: CASSHTGEQYF.

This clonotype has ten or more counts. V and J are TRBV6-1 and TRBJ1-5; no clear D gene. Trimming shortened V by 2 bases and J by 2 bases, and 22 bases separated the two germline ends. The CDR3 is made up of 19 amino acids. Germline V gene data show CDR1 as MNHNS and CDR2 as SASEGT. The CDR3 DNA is TGTGCCAGCAGTGAATCTCCGGGCTCGCGAGGTATCGGCAATCAGCCCCAGCATTTT. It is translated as CASSESPGSRGIGNQPQHF.

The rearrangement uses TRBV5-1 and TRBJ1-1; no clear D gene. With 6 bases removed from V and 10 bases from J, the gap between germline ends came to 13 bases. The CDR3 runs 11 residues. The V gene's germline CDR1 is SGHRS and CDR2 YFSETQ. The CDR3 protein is CASIYQTAAFF. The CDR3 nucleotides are TGCGCCAGCATTTATCAAACGGCAGCTTTCTTT.

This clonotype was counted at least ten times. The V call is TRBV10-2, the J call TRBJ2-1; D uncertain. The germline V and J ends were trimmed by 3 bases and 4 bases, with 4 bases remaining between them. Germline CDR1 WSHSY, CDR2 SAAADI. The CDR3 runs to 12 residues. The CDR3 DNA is TGCGCCAGCAGTGACAGGTACAATGAGCAGTTCTTC. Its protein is CASSDRYNEQFF.

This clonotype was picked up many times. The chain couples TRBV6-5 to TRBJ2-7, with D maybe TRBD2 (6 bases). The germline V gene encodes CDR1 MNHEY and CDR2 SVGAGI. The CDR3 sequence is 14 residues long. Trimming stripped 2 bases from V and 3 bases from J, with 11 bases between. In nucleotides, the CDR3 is TGTGCCAGCAGTTACACCGACGGGGGCTACGAGCAGTACTTC. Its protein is CASSYTDGGYEQYF.

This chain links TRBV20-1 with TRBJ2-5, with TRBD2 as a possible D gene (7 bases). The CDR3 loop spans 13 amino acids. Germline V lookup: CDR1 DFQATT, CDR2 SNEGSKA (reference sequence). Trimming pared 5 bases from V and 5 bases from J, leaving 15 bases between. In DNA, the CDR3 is TGCAGTGCTGGCCCGGGGGGCGTTGAGACCCAGTACTTC. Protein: CSAGPGGVETQYF.

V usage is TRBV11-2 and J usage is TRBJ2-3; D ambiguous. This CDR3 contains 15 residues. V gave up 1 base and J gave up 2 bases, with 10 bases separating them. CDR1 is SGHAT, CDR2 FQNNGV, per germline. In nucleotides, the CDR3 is TGTGCCAGCAGCTTAGGGTGGACCTCCACAGATACGCAGTATTTT. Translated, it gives CASSLGWTSTDTQYF.